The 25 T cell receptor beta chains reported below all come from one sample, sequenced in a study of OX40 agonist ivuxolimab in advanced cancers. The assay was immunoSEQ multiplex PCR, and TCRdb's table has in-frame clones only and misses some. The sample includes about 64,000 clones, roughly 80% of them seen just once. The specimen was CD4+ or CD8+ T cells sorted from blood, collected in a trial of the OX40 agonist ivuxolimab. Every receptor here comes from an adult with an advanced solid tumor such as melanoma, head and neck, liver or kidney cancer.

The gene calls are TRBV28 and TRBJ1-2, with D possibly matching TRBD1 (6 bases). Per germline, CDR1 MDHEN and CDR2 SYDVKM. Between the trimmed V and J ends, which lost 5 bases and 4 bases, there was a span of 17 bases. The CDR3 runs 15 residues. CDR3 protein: CASSPPGQFLYGYTF. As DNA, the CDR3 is TGTGCCAGCAGTCCTCCCGGACAGTTTCTCTATGGCTACACCTTC.

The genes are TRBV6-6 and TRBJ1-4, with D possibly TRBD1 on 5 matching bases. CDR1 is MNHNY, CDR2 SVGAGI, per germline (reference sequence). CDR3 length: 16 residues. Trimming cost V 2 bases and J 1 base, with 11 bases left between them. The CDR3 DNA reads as TGTGCCAGCAGTTACCCTGACAGTAAAACTAATGAAAAACTGTTTTTT. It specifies CASSYPDSKTNEKLFF.

This CDR3 is CASSFGQEDEQFF. DNA for the CDR3: TGTGCCAGCAGCTTTGGGCAGGAAGATGAGCAGTTCTTC. The rearrangement joins TRBV7-2 to TRBJ2-1; the D is unclear. V shed 3 bases and J shed 8 bases, with 11 bases lying between them. The CDR3 consists of 13 residues. Germline values: CDR1 SGHTA, CDR2 FQGNSA.

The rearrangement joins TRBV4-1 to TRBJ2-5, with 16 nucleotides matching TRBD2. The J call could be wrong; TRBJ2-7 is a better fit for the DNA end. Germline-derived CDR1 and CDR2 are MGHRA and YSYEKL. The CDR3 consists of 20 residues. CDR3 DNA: TGCGCCAGCAGCCAAGAGCAGGGACTAGCGGGAGGGCGGGGCCTCGGCGAGCAGTACTTC. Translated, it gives CASSQEQGLAGGRGLGEQYF.

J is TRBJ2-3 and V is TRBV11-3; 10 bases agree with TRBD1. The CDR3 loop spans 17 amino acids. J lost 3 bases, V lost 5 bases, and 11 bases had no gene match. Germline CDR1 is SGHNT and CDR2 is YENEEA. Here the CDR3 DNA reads TGTGCCAGCAGCCCGCACGACAGGGGGCGTATTACAGATACGCAGTATTTT. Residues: CASSPHDRGRITDTQYF.

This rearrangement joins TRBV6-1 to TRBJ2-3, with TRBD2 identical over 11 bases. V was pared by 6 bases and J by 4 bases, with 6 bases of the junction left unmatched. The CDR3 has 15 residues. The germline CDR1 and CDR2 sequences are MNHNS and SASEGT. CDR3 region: CASSEVAGGPDTQYF. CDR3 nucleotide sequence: TGTGCCAGCAGCGAGGTAGCGGGGGGGCCAGATACGCAGTATTTT.

The CDR3 sequence: CASSTTGTGSYNEQFF. CDR3 DNA: TGTGCCAGCAGCACCACCGGGACGGGGAGCTACAATGAGCAGTTCTTC. The J gene is TRBJ2-1, the V gene TRBV5-5, with D perhaps TRBD1 or TRBD2 (5 bases each). The germline V and J ends were trimmed by 4 bases and 3 bases, with 17 bases remaining between them. The germline V gene encodes CDR1 SGHKS and CDR2 YYEKEE (reference sequence). This CDR3 is built from 16 residues.

The CDR3, as DNA: TGTGCCAGCAGCCAAGCCCATGGTGGTAGCGGGAGAAATGAGCAGTTCTTC. This translates into CASSQAHGGSGRNEQFF. The rearrangement links TRBV4-2 to TRBJ2-1; 9 bases line up with TRBD2. From germline, CDR1 is LGHNA and CDR2 YNFKEQ. The ends lost 1 base at V and 7 bases at J; junction bases unmatched: 11. CDR3 length equals 17 residues.

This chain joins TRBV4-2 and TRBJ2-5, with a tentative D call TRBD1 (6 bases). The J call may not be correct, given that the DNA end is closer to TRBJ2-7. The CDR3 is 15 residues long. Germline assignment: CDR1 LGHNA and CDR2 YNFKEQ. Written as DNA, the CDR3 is TGTGCCAGCACCCGAGAAGTCAGGGGCTCCTACGAGCAGTACTTC. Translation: CASTREVRGSYEQYF.

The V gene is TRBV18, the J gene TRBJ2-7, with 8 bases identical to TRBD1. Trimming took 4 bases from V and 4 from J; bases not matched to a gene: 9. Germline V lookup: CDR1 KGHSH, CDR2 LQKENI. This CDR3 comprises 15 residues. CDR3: CASSLSTGGGYEQYF. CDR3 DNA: TGTGCCAGCTCACTTTCCACAGGGGGTGGTTACGAGCAGTACTTC.

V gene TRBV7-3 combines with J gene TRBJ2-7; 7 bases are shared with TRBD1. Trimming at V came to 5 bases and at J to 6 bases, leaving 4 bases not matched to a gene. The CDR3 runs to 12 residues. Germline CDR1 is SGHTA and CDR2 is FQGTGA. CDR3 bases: TGTGCCAGCAGCACACAGGGGATCGAGCAGTACTTC. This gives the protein CASSTQGIEQYF.

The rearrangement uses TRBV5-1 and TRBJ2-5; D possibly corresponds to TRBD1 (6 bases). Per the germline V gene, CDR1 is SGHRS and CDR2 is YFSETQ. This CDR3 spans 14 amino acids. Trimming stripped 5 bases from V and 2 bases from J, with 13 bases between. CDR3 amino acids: CASSVGASQETQYF. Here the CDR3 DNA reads TGCGCCAGCAGTGTGGGGGCCTCACAAGAGACCCAGTACTTC.

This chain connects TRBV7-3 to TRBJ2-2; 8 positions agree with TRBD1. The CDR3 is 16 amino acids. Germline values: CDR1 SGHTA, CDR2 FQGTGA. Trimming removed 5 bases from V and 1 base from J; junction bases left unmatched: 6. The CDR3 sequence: CASSISGTGNTGELFF. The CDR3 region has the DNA TGTGCCAGCAGCATCTCCGGGACAGGGAACACCGGGGAGCTGTTTTTT.

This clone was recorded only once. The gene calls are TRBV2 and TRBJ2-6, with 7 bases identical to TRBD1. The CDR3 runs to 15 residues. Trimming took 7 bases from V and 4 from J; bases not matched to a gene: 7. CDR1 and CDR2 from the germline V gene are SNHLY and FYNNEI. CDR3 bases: TGTGCCAGCATCCTAGACAGGGACGGGGCCAACGTCCTGACTTTC. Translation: CASILDRDGANVLTF.

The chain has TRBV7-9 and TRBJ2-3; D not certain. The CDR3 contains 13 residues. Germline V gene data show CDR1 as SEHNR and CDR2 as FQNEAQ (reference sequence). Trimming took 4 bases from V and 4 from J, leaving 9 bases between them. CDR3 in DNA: TGTGCCAGCAGCTCTAAATGGGCAGATACGCAGTATTTT. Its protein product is CASSSKWADTQYF.

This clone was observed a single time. The CDR3 sequence is CASSLSGMDYGYTF. The CDR3 DNA reads TGCGCCAGCAGCTTGTCAGGGATGGACTATGGCTACACCTTC. The chain has TRBV5-1 and TRBJ1-2, with TRBD1 as a possible D gene (5 bases). Per germline, CDR1 SGHRS and CDR2 YFSETQ. V was cut by 1 base and J by 3 bases, with 10 bases left in between. This CDR3 spans 14 amino acids.

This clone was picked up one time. The CDR3 here is CASSEALYGGTNEKLFF. In DNA form, the CDR3 reads TGTGCCAGCAGTGAAGCGCTTTATGGGGGGACTAATGAAAAACTGTTTTTT. The gene calls are TRBV2 and TRBJ1-4; a weak D match, TRBD1 (5 bases). Between the trimmed V and J ends, which lost 0 bases and 2 bases, there was a span of 13 bases. There are 17 residues in the CDR3. CDR1 is SNHLY, CDR2 FYNNEI, per germline.

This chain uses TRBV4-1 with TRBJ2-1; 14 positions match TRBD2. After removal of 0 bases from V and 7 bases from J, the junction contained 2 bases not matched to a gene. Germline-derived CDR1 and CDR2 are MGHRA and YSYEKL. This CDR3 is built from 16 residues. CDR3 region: CASSQDGLAGGNEQFF. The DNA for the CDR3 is TGCGCCAGCAGCCAAGATGGACTAGCGGGAGGAAATGAGCAGTTCTTC.

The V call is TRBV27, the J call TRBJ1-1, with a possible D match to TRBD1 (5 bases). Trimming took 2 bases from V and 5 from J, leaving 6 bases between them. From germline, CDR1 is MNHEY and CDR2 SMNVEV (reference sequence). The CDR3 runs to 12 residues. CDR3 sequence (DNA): TGTGCCAGCAGTTTAAGGGGAACTGAAGCTTTCTTT. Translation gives CASSLRGTEAFF.

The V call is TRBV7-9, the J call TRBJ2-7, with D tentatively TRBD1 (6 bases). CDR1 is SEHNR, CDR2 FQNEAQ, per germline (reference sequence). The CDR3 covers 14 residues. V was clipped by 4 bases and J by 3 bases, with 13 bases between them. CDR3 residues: CASSSVSGDYEQYF. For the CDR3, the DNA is TGTGCCAGCAGCTCGGTTTCAGGGGACTACGAGCAGTACTTC.

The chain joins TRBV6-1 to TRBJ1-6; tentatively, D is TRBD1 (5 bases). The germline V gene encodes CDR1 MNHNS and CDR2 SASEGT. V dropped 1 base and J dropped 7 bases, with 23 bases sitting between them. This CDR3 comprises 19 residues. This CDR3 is CASSEGIEWEGKMNSPLHF. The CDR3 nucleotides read TGTGCCAGCAGTGAAGGTATTGAATGGGAGGGGAAGATGAATTCACCCCTCCACTTT.

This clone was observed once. CDR3: CASSLRTQETQYF. CDR3 in DNA: TGTGCCAGCAGTTTACGGACCCAAGAGACCCAGTACTTC. The J gene is TRBJ2-5, the V gene TRBV27; D call uncertain. The germline gives CDR1 MNHEY, CDR2 SMNVEV (reference sequence). This CDR3 comprises 13 residues. V was clipped by 2 bases and J by 1 base, with 5 bases between them.

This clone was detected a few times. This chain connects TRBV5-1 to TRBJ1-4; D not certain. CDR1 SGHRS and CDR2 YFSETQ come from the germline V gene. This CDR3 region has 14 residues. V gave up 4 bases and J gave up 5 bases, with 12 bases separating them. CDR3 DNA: TGCGCCAGCAGCCTCGATATATCAAATGAAAAACTGTTTTTT. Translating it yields CASSLDISNEKLFF.

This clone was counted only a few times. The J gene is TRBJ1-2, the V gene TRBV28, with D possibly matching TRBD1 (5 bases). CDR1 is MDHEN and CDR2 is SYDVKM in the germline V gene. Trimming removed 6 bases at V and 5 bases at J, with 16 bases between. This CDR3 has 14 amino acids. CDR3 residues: CASRLHPGGYGYTF. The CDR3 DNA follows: TGTGCCAGCAGACTTCACCCGGGGGGTTATGGCTACACCTTC.

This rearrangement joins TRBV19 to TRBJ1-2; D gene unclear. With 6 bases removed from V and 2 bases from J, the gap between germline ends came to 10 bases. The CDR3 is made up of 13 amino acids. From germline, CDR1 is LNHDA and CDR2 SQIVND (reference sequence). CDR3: CASRQNSNYGYTF. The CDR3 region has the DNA TGTGCCAGTAGACAGAACTCAAACTATGGCTACACCTTC.